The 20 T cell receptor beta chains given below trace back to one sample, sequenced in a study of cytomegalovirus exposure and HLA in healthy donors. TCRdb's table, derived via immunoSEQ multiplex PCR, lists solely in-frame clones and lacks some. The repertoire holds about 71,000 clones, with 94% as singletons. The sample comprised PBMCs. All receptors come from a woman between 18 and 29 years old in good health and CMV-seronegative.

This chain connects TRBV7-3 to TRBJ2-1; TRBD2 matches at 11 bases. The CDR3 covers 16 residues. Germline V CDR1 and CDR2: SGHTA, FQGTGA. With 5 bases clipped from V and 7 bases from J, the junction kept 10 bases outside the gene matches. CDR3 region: CASSLSSGGPGNEQFF. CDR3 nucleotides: TGTGCCAGCAGCCTGTCTAGCGGGGGGCCGGGTAATGAGCAGTTCTTC.

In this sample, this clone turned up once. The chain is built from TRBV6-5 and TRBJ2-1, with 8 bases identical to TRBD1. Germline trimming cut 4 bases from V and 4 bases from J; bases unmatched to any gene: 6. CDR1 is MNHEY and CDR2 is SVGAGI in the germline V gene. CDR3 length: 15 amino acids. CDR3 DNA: TGTGCCAGCAGTTTACAGGGGGTGATGTACAATGAGCAGTTCTTC. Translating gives CASSLQGVMYNEQFF.

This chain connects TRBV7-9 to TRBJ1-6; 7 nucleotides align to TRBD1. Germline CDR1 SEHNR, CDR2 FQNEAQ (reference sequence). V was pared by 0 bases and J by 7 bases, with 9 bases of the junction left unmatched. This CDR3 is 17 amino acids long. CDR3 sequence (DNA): TGTGCCAGCAGCTTAGCCATAGGGACAGAAGCAAATTCACCCCTCCACTTT. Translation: CASSLAIGTEANSPLHF.

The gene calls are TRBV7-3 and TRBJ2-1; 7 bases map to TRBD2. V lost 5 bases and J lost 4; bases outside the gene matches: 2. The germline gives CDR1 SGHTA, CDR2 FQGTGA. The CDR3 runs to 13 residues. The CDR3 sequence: CASSLSGYNEQFF. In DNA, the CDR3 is TGTGCCAGCAGCCTTAGCGGGTACAATGAGCAGTTCTTC.

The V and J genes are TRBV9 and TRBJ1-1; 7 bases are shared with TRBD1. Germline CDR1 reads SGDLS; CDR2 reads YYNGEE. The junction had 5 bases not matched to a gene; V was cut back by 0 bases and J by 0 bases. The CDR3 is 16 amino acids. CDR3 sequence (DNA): TGTGCCAGCAGCGTAGCCGCGGGACAGTTGAACACTGAAGCTTTCTTT. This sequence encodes CASSVAAGQLNTEAFF.

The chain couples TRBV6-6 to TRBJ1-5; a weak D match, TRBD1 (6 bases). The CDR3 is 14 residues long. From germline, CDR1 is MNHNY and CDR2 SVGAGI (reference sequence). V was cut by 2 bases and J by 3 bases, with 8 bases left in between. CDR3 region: CASSYGGANQPQHF. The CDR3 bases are TGTGCCAGCAGTTACGGGGGGGCCAATCAGCCCCAGCATTTT.

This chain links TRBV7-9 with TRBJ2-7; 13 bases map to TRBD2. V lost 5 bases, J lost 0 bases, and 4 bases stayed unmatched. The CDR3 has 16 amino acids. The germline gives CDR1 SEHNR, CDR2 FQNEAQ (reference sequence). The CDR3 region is CASSPRTSGSSYEQYF. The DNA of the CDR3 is TGTGCCAGCAGCCCCCGGACTAGCGGGAGCTCCTACGAGCAGTACTTC.

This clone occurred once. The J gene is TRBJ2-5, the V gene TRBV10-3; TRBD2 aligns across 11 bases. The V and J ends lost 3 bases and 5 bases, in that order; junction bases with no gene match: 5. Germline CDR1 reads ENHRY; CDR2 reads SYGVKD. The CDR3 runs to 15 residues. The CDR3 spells CAISETSGSRETQYF. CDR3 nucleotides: TGTGCCATCAGTGAAACTAGCGGGAGTCGGGAGACCCAGTACTTC.

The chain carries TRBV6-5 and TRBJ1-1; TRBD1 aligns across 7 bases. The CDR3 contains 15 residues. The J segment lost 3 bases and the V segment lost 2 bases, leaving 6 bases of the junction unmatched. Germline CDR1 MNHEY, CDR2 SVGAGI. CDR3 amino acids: CASSYGQEWDTEAFF. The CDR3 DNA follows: TGTGCCAGCAGTTACGGACAGGAGTGGGACACTGAAGCTTTCTTT.

The CDR3 DNA follows: TGTGCCAGCAGTTCCTACGACAGGGGGCTTTACGAGCAGTACTTC. Amino acids: CASSSYDRGLYEQYF. The chain recombines TRBV7-9 with TRBJ2-7; 10 positions match TRBD1. Germline CDR1 and CDR2: SEHNR and FQNEAQ (reference sequence). This CDR3 contains 15 residues. V was pared by 6 bases and J by 4 bases, with 9 bases of the junction left unmatched.

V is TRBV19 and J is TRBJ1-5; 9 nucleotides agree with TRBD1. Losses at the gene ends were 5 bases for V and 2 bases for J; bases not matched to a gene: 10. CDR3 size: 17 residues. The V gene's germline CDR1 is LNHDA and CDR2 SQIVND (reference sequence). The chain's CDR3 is CASSPGTGIVGNQPQHF. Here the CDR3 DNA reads TGTGCCAGTAGTCCCGGGACAGGGATTGTTGGCAATCAGCCCCAGCATTTT.

CDR3 amino acids: CASSLVGRATSGANVLTF. DNA for the CDR3: TGTGCCAGCAGCTTGGTGGGCAGGGCCACCTCTGGGGCCAACGTCCTGACTTTC. The V call is TRBV5-6, the J call TRBJ2-6, with D maybe TRBD1 (5 bases). This CDR3 spans 18 amino acids. Germline CDR1 and CDR2: SGHDT and YYEEEE. V was pared by 0 bases and J by 0 bases, with 13 bases between.

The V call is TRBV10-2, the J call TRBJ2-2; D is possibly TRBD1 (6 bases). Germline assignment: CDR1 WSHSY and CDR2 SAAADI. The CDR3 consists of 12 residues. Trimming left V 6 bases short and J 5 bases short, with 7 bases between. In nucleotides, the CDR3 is TGCGCCAGCAGCAGGGGAACCGGGGAGCTGTTTTTT. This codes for CASSRGTGELFF.

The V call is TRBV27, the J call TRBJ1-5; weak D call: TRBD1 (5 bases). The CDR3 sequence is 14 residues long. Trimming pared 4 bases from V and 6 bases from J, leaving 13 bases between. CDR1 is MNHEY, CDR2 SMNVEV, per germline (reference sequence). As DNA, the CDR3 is TGTGCCAGCAGTTCCAGGGTAGGTGGTCAGCCCCAGCATTTT. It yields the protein CASSSRVGGQPQHF.

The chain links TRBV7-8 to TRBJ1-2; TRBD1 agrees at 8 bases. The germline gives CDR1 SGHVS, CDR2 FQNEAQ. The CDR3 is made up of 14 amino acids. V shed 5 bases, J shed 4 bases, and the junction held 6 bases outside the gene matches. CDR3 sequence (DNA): TGTGCCAGCAGCGCCGGACAGGGTTCCTATGGCTACACCTTC. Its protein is CASSAGQGSYGYTF.

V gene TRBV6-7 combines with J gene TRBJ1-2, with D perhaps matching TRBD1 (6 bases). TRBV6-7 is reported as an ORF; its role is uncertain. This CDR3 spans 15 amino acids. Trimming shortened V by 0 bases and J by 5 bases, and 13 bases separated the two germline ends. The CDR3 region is CASSYSIQGLYGYTF. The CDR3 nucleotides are TGTGCCAGCAGTTACTCGATTCAGGGGCTTTATGGCTACACCTTC.

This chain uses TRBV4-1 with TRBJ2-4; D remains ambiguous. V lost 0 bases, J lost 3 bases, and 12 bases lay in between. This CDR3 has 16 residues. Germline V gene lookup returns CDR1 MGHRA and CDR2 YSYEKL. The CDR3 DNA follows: TGCGCCAGCAGCCAAGATCCAGGCGCCCTCAAAAACATTCAGTACTTC. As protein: CASSQDPGALKNIQYF.

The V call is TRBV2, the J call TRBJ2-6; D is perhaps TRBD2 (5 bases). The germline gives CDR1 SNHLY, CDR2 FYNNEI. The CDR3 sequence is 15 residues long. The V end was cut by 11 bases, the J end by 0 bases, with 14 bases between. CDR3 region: CAGAPGSSGANVLTF. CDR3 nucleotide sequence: TGTGCCGGTGCGCCTGGGAGCTCTGGGGCCAACGTCCTGACTTTC.

DNA of the CDR3: TGCGCCAGCATGAATATGCGGGGGGCCGGGGAGCTGTTTTTT. It yields the protein CASMNMRGAGELFF. V usage is TRBV10-2 and J usage is TRBJ2-2; 8 bases are a match to TRBD2. Germline V gene sequence: CDR1 WSHSY, CDR2 SAAADI. The CDR3 length is 14 residues. Losses at the gene ends were 7 bases for V and 6 bases for J; bases not matched to a gene: 7.

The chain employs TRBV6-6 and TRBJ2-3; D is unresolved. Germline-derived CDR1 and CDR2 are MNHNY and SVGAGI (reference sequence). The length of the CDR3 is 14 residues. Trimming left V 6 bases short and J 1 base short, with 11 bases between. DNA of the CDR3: TGTGCCAGCAGGATTACTGCCCGCACAGATACGCAGTATTTT. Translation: CASRITARTDTQYF.